Sequencing of this T cell receptor (beta chain) was carried out in a study of OX40 agonist ivuxolimab in advanced cancers. Across the whole study: Ivuxolimab is an agonistic anti-OX40 (CD134) antibody, and patients were treated with it. Patients were treated with intravenous ivuxolimab, dosed at 0.01 to 10 mg/kg and infused every 2 weeks.

The length of the CDR3 is 15 residues. Germline V gene sequence: CDR1 ENHRY, CDR2 SYGVKD. Trimming removed 3 bases from V and 9 bases from J; junction bases left unmatched: 7. Concerning this clone: Its antigen is undetermined.

Whole-study findings and limits: Expanded peripheral T-cell antigen specificity went undetermined.

Produced via immunoSEQ multiplex PCR; TCRdb's table is partial and in-frame only. The top ten hold about 1.6% of the sample, which has about 68,000 clones, 84% seen once. The sample was CD4+ or CD8+ T cells sorted from blood, taken in a trial of the OX40 agonist ivuxolimab. The receptor was derived from an adult with an advanced solid tumor such as melanoma, head and neck, liver or kidney cancer. The chain combines TRBV10-3 with TRBJ2-1; 11 nucleotides match TRBD2. The CDR3 is CAISEISGRGAEQFF. The CDR3 DNA reads as TGTGCCATCAGTGAAATTAGCGGGAGGGGCGCTGAGCAGTTCTTC.